These T cell receptor beta chains were read from a single sample in a study of OX40 agonist ivuxolimab in advanced cancers. The protocol was immunoSEQ multiplex PCR, while the TCRdb copy is restricted to in-frame clones and leaves out a portion. Found here are approximately 89,000 clones, about 88% of them singletons; the top ten hold 0.25% to 0.3%. The specimen was CD4+ or CD8+ T cells sorted from blood, collected in a trial of the OX40 agonist ivuxolimab. These receptors came from an adult with an advanced solid tumor such as melanoma, head and neck, liver or kidney cancer. Each CDR3 is given with its conserved first and last residue. D genes are given only for firm matches. Size tells how often a clone was seen (once, few, many) or the class of an expanded clone, and some rows leave it out.

D gene	V gene	J gene	clone size	CDR3 protein	CDR3 DNA
NA	TRBV11-2	TRBJ2-7	NA	CASSETKSSYEQYF	TGTGCCAGCAGCGAGACTAAATCCTCCTACGAGCAGTACTTC
TRBD2	TRBV5-1	TRBJ2-5	NA	CASSLPASGGVKETQYF	TGCGCCAGCAGCTTGCCTGCTAGCGGGGGGGTAAAAGAGACCCAGTACTTC
NA	TRBV9	TRBJ2-5	NA	CASSVGVGTQETQYF	TGTGCCAGCAGCGTAGGCGTCGGTACCCAAGAGACCCAGTACTTC
TRBD1	TRBV2	TRBJ1-2	NA	CANRQGTNYGYTF	TGTGCCAACCGACAGGGCACTAACTATGGCTACACCTTC
NA	TRBV6-5	TRBJ2-1	NA	CASSSIRGHEQFF	TGTGCCAGCAGTTCCATTAGAGGTCATGAGCAGTTCTTC
TRBD2	TRBV4-2	TRBJ2-1	NA	CASSQALAGGYNEQFF	TGTGCCAGCAGCCAAGCACTAGCGGGGGGATACAATGAGCAGTTCTTC
TRBD1	TRBV28	TRBJ1-3	NA	CASSLPDRGPGNTIYF	TGTGCCAGCAGTTTACCCGACAGGGGGCCGGGAAACACCATATATTTT
NA	TRBV7-9	TRBJ2-3	NA	CASSPPRDTGWADTQYF	TGTGCCAGCAGCCCCCCAAGGGATACAGGGTGGGCAGATACGCAGTATTTT
TRBD1	TRBV5-1	TRBJ2-2	NA	CASGIRDRGIGELFF	TGCGCCAGCGGTATCCGGGACAGGGGGATCGGGGAGCTGTTTTTT
NA	TRBV10-2	TRBJ2-1	NA	CASSEGGGEQFF	TGCGCCAGCAGTGAGGGGGGCGGCGAGCAGTTCTTC
TRBD1	TRBV25-1	TRBJ2-3	NA	CASSEFKPGQGPDTQYF	TGTGCCAGCAGTGAATTCAAACCGGGACAGGGCCCAGATACGCAGTATTTT
NA	TRBV2	TRBJ1-4	NA	CASSEAERGGEKLFF	TGTGCCAGCAGTGAAGCGGAGAGGGGCGGTGAAAAACTGTTTTTT
NA	TRBV5-8	TRBJ2-3	NA	CAARGVTDTQYF	TGTGCCGCGAGGGGTGTCACAGATACGCAGTATTTT
TRBD1	TRBV7-3	TRBJ1-6	NA	CASSLGEGANSPLHF	TGTGCCAGCAGCTTAGGGGAGGGGGCCAATTCACCCCTCCACTTT
NA	TRBV13	TRBJ1-1	NA	CASSLRGRGPRNTEAFF	TGTGCCAGCAGCTTAAGAGGACGAGGGCCTAGGAACACTGAAGCTTTCTTT
NA	TRBV11-2	TRBJ2-7	NA	CASSGWTATYYEQYF	TGTGCCAGCAGCGGTTGGACAGCGACTTACTACGAGCAGTACTTC
TRBD1	TRBV5-4	TRBJ1-4	NA	CASSAGGGNNEKLFF	TGTGCCAGCAGCGCAGGGGGAGGGAATAATGAAAAACTGTTTTTT
NA	TRBV19	TRBJ1-5	NA	CASSLNGPQGRGNQPQHF	TGTGCCAGTAGCCTCAACGGGCCCCAGGGACGCGGCAATCAGCCCCAGCATTTT
NA	TRBV5-1	TRBJ2-2	NA	CASSLGDFANTGELFF	TGCGCCAGCAGCTTGGGCGACTTCGCGAACACCGGGGAGCTGTTTTTT
NA	TRBV27	TRBJ2-1	once	CASSPAEGHEQFF	TGTGCCAGCAGTCCGGCGGAGGGCCATGAGCAGTTCTTC
NA	TRBV30	TRBJ1-5	NA	CAWSQYGRHSNQPQHF	TGTGCCTGGAGTCAGTACGGGAGGCATAGCAATCAGCCCCAGCATTTT
NA	TRBV14	TRBJ2-2	NA	CASSQDLGPFTGELFF	TGTGCCAGCAGCCAAGATCTTGGGCCTTTTACCGGGGAGCTGTTTTTT
NA	TRBV27	TRBJ2-7	NA	CASSLTGTTYEQYF	TGTGCCAGCAGTTTGACAGGAACAACCTACGAGCAGTACTTC
NA	TRBV4-1	TRBJ2-1	NA	CASSPIFSGSSSYNEQFF	TGCGCCAGCAGCCCCATCTTCAGCGGGTCTAGCTCCTACAATGAGCAGTTCTTC
TRBD1	TRBV13	TRBJ1-1	NA	CASSYGTGGTEAFF	TGTGCCAGCAGCTACGGGACAGGGGGAACTGAAGCTTTCTTT
NA	TRBV14	TRBJ1-1	NA	CASSQDLSNTEAFF	TGTGCCAGCAGCCAAGATTTGAGCAACACTGAAGCTTTCTTT
NA	TRBV11-1	TRBJ1-4	NA	CASSSTVTNEKLFF	TGTGCCAGCAGCTCGACAGTAACTAATGAAAAACTGTTTTTT
TRBD1	TRBV18	TRBJ2-5	NA	CASSPTGTGKLETQYF	TGTGCCAGCTCACCCACCGGGACAGGGAAATTAGAGACCCAGTACTTC
NA	TRBV5-8	TRBJ2-7	NA	CASSLVTTYEQYF	TGTGCCAGCAGCTTGGTTACCACCTACGAGCAGTACTTC
NA	TRBV15	TRBJ1-6	NA	CATSSVDSPLHF	TGTGCCACCAGCAGTGTTGATTCACCCCTCCACTTT
NA	TRBV4-2	TRBJ2-2	NA	CASSQAQGKTGELFF	TGTGCCAGCAGCCAAGCGCAGGGAAAGACCGGGGAGCTGTTTTTT